This T cell receptor beta chain was obtained from a study of blood T cell repertoires in COVID-19 (dated by TCRdb to 2019 to 2021). With respect to the entire study: The collaborator samples originated in the United States, Italy and Spain and spanned the acute and convalescent phases of COVID-19. The prospective study material was composed of cDNA or gDNA derived from T cells, B-cell-depleted T cells, or PBMCs. HLA class I and class II types, where available, came from metadata supplied by the sample provider rather than from assay-based typing. Deeply sampled blood TCRbeta repertoires from subjects exposed to, actively infected with, or recovered from COVID-19 were included in the dataset. The repertoires were made available in a free public database intended to serve as a resource for research on the immune response to SARS-CoV-2. Samples came from the ongoing ImmuneRACE study (first 160 participants) plus 1,254 subjects from 6 global collaborators. The sample metadata nearly always contained a de-identified subject ID, COVID-19 status, age in years and sex.

TCRbeta CDR3 regions were amplified from genomic DNA by means of the immunoSEQ Assay, a bias-controlled multiplex PCR. As for the original processing: The number of nucleated cells in each sample was estimated from the amplification of reference gene primers within the assay. Sequence reads were collapsed and filtered to measure the absolute abundance of every unique TCRbeta CDR3 rearrangement. Productive Simpson clonality was computed per sample as the square root of Simpson's diversity index over productive rearrangements. TCRdb obtained this table from immuneACCESS and retained in-frame rearrangements with V and J assigned. These tables miss some clones; where compared with another copy, unresolved V genes account for less than half of the shortfall, and the remainder is unexplained. D and trimming come from the DNA, and the V and J calls and clone size come from that table. The sample yields fewer than 75,000 clones; approximately 87% were counted once. The leading ten clones occupy about 7% of the sample.

For this chain, trimming is 5 bases at the V end and 9 bases at the J end, and the number of junction bases without a gene match is 8. The germline V gene (reference sequence) yields SEHNR for CDR1 and FQNEAQ for CDR2. The CDR3 sequence holds 15 residues, the cysteine and phenylalanine included. Only CDR3 DNA is held: 45 bases, read in frame from base 1. Each collaborating institution followed its own protocols to collect whole blood in K2EDTA tubes. For TCRbeta analysis, collaborators shipped samples as frozen whole blood, isolated PBMCs, or DNA extracted from either of those sample types. The paper's findings and limits, for the study overall: The quantity of clinical and demographic metadata differed by source and by participant and was supplied without curation.

A word on this clone: This clone's antigen is unknown. The input lacks base qualities; no much larger clone sits a single base away.

The TCR comes from a man in his sixties with active or convalescent COVID-19. The sequenced material came from peripheral blood. This chain joins TRBV7-9 to TRBJ2-1, with TRBD2 matching 12 junction bases. The CDR3: CASSPRLAGEGEQFF. The sequence in DNA is TGTGCCAGCAGCCCGCGACTAGCGGGGGAGGGTGAGCAGTTCTTC.